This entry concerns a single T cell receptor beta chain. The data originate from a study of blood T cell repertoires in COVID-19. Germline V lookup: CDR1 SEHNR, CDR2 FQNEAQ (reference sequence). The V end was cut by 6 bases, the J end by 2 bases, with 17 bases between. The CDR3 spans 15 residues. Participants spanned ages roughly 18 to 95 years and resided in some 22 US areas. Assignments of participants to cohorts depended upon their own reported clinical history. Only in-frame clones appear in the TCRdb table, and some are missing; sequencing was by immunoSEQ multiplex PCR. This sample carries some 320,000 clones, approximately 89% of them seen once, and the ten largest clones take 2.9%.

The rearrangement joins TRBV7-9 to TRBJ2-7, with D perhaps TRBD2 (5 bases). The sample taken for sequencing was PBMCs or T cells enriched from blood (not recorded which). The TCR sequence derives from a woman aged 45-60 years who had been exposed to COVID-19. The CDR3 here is CASSIHRELTYEQYF. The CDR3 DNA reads TGTGCCAGCAGTATACACCGGGAACTCACCTACGAGCAGTACTTC. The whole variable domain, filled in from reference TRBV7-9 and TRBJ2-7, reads DTGVSQNPRHKITKRGQNVTFRCDPISEHNRLYWYRQTLGQGPEFLTYFQNEAQLEKSRLLSDRFSAERPKGSFSTLEIQRTEQGDSAMYLCASSIHRELTYEQYFGPGTRLTVT.